This T cell receptor (beta chain) comes out of a study of beta chain features in type 1 diabetes. TCRB transcripts that were expressed got sequenced, as all of the isolated RNA had been reverse transcribed. Millions of reads, on average, came from each naive, central memory and regulatory T cell sample. Libraries were prepared by immunoSEQ multiplex PCR; TCRdb keeps only in-frame clonotypes and omits some of them. The profile shows roughly 500,000 clones, over 25% of them singletons. The CDR3 spans 13 residues. Trimming removed 6 bases at V and 1 base at J, with 10 bases between. Germline loops: CDR1 MDHEN, CDR2 SYDVKM.

The receptor was derived from a man aged 18-30 years in good health. The sequencing sample was made of naive CD4+ T cells from blood. This chain joins TRBV28 and TRBJ2-7; no firm D call. CDR3 region: CASRETRSYEQYF. The DNA for the CDR3 is TGTGCCAGCAGGGAGACACGGTCCTACGAGCAGTACTTC.